This TCR beta chain was retrieved from a study of T cells in localized non-small cell lung cancer. Overall study findings and caveats: Uninvolved adjacent lung had higher T cell clonality than tumor and all other tissues. Within adjacent lung there appeared a median 57 of the top 100 tumor clones. An association was observed between higher blood T cell density and longer overall survival.

This clone appeared a single time. Its target is not known. Data came from immunoSEQ multiplex PCR; TCRdb stores just in-frame clones and leaves some out. The sample contains tens of thousands of clones, 83% of which appear only once. V dropped 2 bases and J dropped 6; count of bases not matched to a gene: 5. The length of the CDR3 is 15 residues. Germline V gene data show CDR1 as SGHTA and CDR2 as FQGNSA. This receptor was identified in a man aged 35 to 69 with stage II lung adenocarcinoma. The gene calls are TRBV7-2 and TRBJ2-2; 8 nucleotides match TRBD2. This specimen was PBMCs, taken before any cancer treatment. The CDR3 region has the DNA TGTGCCAGCAGCTTATCGGGGGGGGCCGCCGGGGAGCTGTTTTTT. It codes for CASSLSGGAAGELFF.